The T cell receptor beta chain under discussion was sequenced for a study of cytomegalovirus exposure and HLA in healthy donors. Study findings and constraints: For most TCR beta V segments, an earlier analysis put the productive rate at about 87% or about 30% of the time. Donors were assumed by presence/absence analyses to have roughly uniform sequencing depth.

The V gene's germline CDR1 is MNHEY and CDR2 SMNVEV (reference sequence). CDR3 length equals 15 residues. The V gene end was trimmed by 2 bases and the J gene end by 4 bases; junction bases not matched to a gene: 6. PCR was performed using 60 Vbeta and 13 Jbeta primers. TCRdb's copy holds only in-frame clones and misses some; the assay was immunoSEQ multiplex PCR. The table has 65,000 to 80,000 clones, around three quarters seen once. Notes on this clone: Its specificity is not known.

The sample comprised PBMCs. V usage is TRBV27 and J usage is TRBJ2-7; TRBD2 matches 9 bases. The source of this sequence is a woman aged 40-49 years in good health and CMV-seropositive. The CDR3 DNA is TGTGCCAGCAGTTTAAGGGAGCGGGGGGAGTACGAGCAGTACTTC. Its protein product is CASSLRERGEYEQYF.